This T cell receptor (beta chain) originates from a study of cytomegalovirus exposure and HLA in healthy donors. In the study overall: The 120 or so validation repertoires and the approximately 640 first-cohort repertoires shared a platform, a later analysis reported. Study outcomes and limitations: A few CMV-associated chains were confirmed in vitro to be specific for CMV antigens. Some TCR beta chains (164 of them) were listed as cytomegalovirus-associated. Reportedly, cytomegalovirus status was diagnosed with high sensitivity and specificity.

In germline, CDR1 is SGHTA, CDR2 FQGTGA. The CDR3 has 16 residues. The V and J ends lost 2 bases and 5 bases respectively, with 16 bases between them. Method: immunoSEQ multiplex PCR; TCRdb's copy keeps in-frame clones and lacks some. The profile shows under 150,000 clones, approximately 90% of them singletons. As regards this clone: The antigen is undetermined.

The sequenced sample consisted of PBMCs. This sequence originates from a young man in good health and CMV-seronegative. J is TRBJ2-1 and V is TRBV7-3; the D gene is possibly TRBD2 (7 bases). Here the CDR3 DNA reads TGTGCCAGCAGCTTATTGGGGGGGCGTCGGAACAATGAGCAGTTCTTC. Residues: CASSLLGGRRNNEQFF.